This T cell receptor beta chain was sequenced during a study of response to subunit inactivated influenza vaccine. With V trimmed by 4 bases and J by 3 bases, 4 bases remained unmatched. Germline values: CDR1 LGHNA, CDR2 YNFKEQ. The CDR3 totals 14 residues. TCRdb itself ran the RT-PCR reads through MiXCR, one entry per CDR3 protein. The sample includes approximately 700,000 distinct CDR3 sequences, 15% to 18% seen only once; the top ten take more than 9%. The V and J genes are TRBV4-2 and TRBJ2-7; 9 bases are a match to TRBD1. The clonotype comes from a man in his forties or fifties who received an inactivated influenza vaccine. Here the sequenced sample was PBMCs from blood, taken roughly 13 days after vaccination. The CDR3 spells CASSPDRGFYEQYF. The CDR3 DNA sequence: TGTGCCAGCAGCCCGGACAGGGGTTTCTACGAGCAGTACTTC.